This entry features one T cell receptor (beta chain) sequence. Its antigen is still unknown. The data were obtained in a study of T-cell memory formation after mild COVID-19. Looking at the study overall: The two donors had largely donor-specific TCR clusters.

General study points: That cross-reactive memory joined was suggested by some responding clones appearing in pre-infection memory.

The germline V gene has CDR1 SGHTA and CDR2 FQGNSA. This CDR3 is built from 15 residues. Deletions cut 1 base from V and 5 bases from J, with 14 bases between. TCRdb reprocessed the 5' RACE reads with MiXCR, giving one entry per CDR3 protein. The sample holds over 500,000 distinct CDR3 sequences, around 15% seen once. The receptor comes from an adult woman who had mild COVID-19 (a few samples of this study predate the infection). Cell type and time point are not known. The sample consisted of PBMCs or a T cell subset sorted from them (not recorded which). J is TRBJ2-5 and V is TRBV7-2, with a weak D call TRBD2 (6 bases). The CDR3 region is CASSLGLVGRETQYF. The CDR3 DNA reads TGTGCCAGCAGCTTAGGACTAGTAGGCCGCGAGACCCAGTACTTC.